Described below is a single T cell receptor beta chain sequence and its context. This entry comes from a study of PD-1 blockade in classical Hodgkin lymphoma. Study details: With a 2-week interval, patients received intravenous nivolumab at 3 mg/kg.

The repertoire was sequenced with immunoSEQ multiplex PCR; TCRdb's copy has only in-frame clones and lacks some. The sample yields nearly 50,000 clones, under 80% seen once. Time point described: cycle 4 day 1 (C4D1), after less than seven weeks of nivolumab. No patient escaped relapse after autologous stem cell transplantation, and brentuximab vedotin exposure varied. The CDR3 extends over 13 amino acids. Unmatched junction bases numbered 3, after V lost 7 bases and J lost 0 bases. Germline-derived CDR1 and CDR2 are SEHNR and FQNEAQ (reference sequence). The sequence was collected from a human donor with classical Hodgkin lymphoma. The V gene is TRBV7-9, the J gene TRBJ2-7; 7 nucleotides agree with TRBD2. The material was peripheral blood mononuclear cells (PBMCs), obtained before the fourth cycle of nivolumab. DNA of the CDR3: TGTGCCAGCACCCGGGGGGACTCCTACGAGCAGTACTTC. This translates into CASTRGDSYEQYF.